This entry lists 14 T cell receptor beta chains sequenced from one sample in a study of shared clonotypes between healthy human individuals. The protocol was immunoSEQ multiplex PCR, while the TCRdb copy is restricted to in-frame clones and leaves out a portion. The sample includes about 2.2 million clones, just over 90% of them seen just once. CD45RO-negative, CCR7-selected cells formed the naive CD8 fraction, which excluded terminally differentiated effector memory CD45RA+ cells. Sequencing input: naive CD8+ T cells from PBMCs. These receptors came from a man between 18 and 35 years old in good health. Some clones in this sample may be carry-over from other donors' samples.

The chain is built from TRBV27 and TRBJ2-7, with 7 bases matching TRBD1. V was clipped by 8 bases and J by 7 bases; unmatched bases: 23. Germline V gene data show CDR1 as MNHEY and CDR2 as SMNVEV (reference sequence). The CDR3 has 17 residues. The CDR3 region is CASRSRGTVRPYEEQYF. Here the CDR3 DNA reads TGTGCCAGCCGTTCCCGAGGGACAGTTAGACCCTACGAGGAGCAGTACTTC.

This chain links TRBV4-1 with TRBJ1-5; D is possibly TRBD1 (6 bases). Germline V lookup: CDR1 MGHRA, CDR2 YSYEKL. The CDR3 consists of 16 residues. The germline V and J ends were trimmed by 0 bases and 7 bases, with 16 bases remaining between them. CDR3 in amino acids: CASSQEGGAGEQPQHF. For the CDR3, the DNA is TGCGCCAGCAGCCAAGAAGGAGGGGCAGGGGAACAGCCCCAGCATTTT.

This sequence joins TRBV28 and TRBJ2-1; TRBD2 is a possible D gene (6 bases). Germline V gene sequence: CDR1 MDHEN, CDR2 SYDVKM. Trimming left V 3 bases short and J 9 bases short, with 12 bases between. There are 13 residues in the CDR3. The CDR3 spells CASSLTSFSEQFF. In DNA, the CDR3 is TGTGCCAGCAGTTTGACTAGTTTTAGTGAGCAGTTCTTC.

The J gene is TRBJ1-5, the V gene TRBV19, with 7 bases matching TRBD1. The J segment lost 0 bases and the V segment lost 5 bases, leaving 10 bases of the junction unmatched. The CDR3 length is 17 residues. Germline CDR1 LNHDA, CDR2 SQIVND (reference sequence). The CDR3 DNA reads TGTGCCAGTAGTGCACGGGACAGCACTCATAGCAATCAGCCCCAGCATTTT. Translating it yields CASSARDSTHSNQPQHF.

The genes are TRBV28 and TRBJ1-4, with TRBD1 as a possible D gene (6 bases). The V and J ends lost 6 bases and 8 bases respectively, with 16 bases between them. CDR1 MDHEN and CDR2 SYDVKM come from the germline V gene. CDR3 length: 14 amino acids. The DNA for the CDR3 is TGTGCCAGCAGCTTGGGACATTTGTTCGAAAAACTGTTTTTT. It specifies CASSLGHLFEKLFF.

The chain carries TRBV27 and TRBJ1-3; tentative D call: TRBD1 (5 bases). The germline gives CDR1 MNHEY, CDR2 SMNVEV (reference sequence). The CDR3 sequence is 18 residues long. Trimming pared 8 bases from V and 0 bases from J, leaving 23 bases between. The CDR3 protein is CASSISSGGLRSGNTIYF. CDR3 nucleotide sequence: TGTGCCAGCTCCATCTCGAGCGGGGGACTTCGCTCTGGAAACACCATATATTTT.

This chain connects TRBV27 to TRBJ2-5; no reliable D call. Germline loops: CDR1 MNHEY, CDR2 SMNVEV (reference sequence). CDR3 length equals 19 residues. Trimming removed 1 base from V and 2 bases from J, with 23 bases in between. DNA for the CDR3: TGTGCCAGCAGTTTATTATGTCTTGCATTTAAGAGAGGTCAAGAGACCCAGTACTTC. This translates into CASSLLCLAFKRGQETQYF.

The chain links TRBV6-5 to TRBJ2-7; 11 bases map to TRBD2. Germline lookup yields CDR1 MNHEY and CDR2 SVGAGI. CDR3 length: 14 residues. The V and J ends lost 6 bases and 7 bases, in that order; junction bases with no gene match: 8. The CDR3 region has the DNA TGTGCCAGCAGCCAGGGGACTAGCGGAGGGGAGCAGTACTTC. Protein: CASSQGTSGGEQYF.

This clone was picked up one time. The chain combines TRBV9 with TRBJ2-7; D is unclear. CDR3 length: 13 residues. Germline assignment: CDR1 SGDLS and CDR2 YYNGEE. V was cut by 4 bases and J by 3 bases, with 11 bases left in between. In DNA, the CDR3 is TGTGCCAGCAGCACCCGACCCGGCTACGAGCAGTACTTC. It codes for CASSTRPGYEQYF.

In this sample, this clone turned up a few times. This chain joins TRBV15 and TRBJ2-7, with D perhaps being TRBD1 or TRBD2 (5 bases each). From germline, CDR1 is LNHNV and CDR2 YYDKDF (reference sequence). This CDR3 contains 15 residues. V was trimmed by 5 bases and J by 6 bases, leaving 20 bases between them. The CDR3 nucleotides read TGTGCCACCAGCGCCCAAGGGACGGGAAAGGGCGAGCAGTACTTC. Amino acids: CATSAQGTGKGEQYF.

The rearrangement links TRBV10-1 to TRBJ2-7; D perhaps matches TRBD1 (6 bases). Between the trimmed V and J ends, which lost 2 bases and 0 bases, there was a span of 17 bases. The CDR3 sequence is 17 residues long. The germline CDR1 and CDR2 sequences are WNHNN and SYGVQD (reference sequence). DNA for the CDR3: TGCGCCAGCAGTGAGGGGCAGGGGCCCACGGACTCCTACGAGCAGTACTTC. Translating gives CASSEGQGPTDSYEQYF.

This clone has a handful of counts. The rearrangement links TRBV7-9 to TRBJ1-2, with D perhaps matching TRBD1 (5 bases). Germline V CDR1 and CDR2: SEHNR, FQNEAQ (reference sequence). The CDR3 is made up of 13 amino acids. The V gene lost 6 bases and the J gene lost 4 bases, with 12 bases spanning the gap. The CDR3 DNA sequence: TGTGCCAGCAGACCCGGGACGGGCTATGGCTACACCTTC. It specifies CASRPGTGYGYTF.

As for this clone: The same CDR3 can be traced to other DNA sequences in this sample. This chain joins TRBV28 and TRBJ1-3; no clear D gene. The V end lost 3 bases, the J end lost 2 bases, and 8 bases lay between the germline ends. This CDR3 is 14 amino acids long. CDR1 is MDHEN and CDR2 is SYDVKM in the germline V gene. In DNA, the CDR3 is TGTGCCAGCAGTTTGGTGGGTACTGGAAACACCATATATTTT. It codes for CASSLVGTGNTIYF.

V gene TRBV27 combines with J gene TRBJ2-7, with 8 bases fitting TRBD1. The length of the CDR3 is 16 residues. CDR1 is MNHEY, CDR2 SMNVEV, per germline (reference sequence). Trimming at V came to 1 base and at J to 7 bases, leaving 12 bases not matched to a gene. CDR3 bases: TGTGCCAGCAGTTTATGGACAGGGACAGGCCGAGGGGAGCAGTACTTC. Protein product: CASSLWTGTGRGEQYF.